The source of this T cell receptor beta chain is a study of OX40 agonist ivuxolimab in advanced cancers. Study-wide context: The costimulatory receptor OX40 (CD134) was targeted by ivuxolimab, a fully human IgG2 agonistic monoclonal antibody. Partial responses occurred in three dose-escalation patients: two with cutaneous melanoma and one with hepatocellular carcinoma. The paper covers the monotherapy dose-escalation part of the phase I ivuxolimab trial, which included N ≈ 50 patients. Intravenous ivuxolimab was administered to patients every 2 weeks at six dose levels: 0.01, 0.1, 0.3, 1.5, 3 and 10 mg/kg. Prior anti-PD-1, anti-PD-L1 or anti-CTLA-4 therapy was permitted, and 40% to 50% of dose-escalation patients had received checkpoint inhibitors. A male proportion of around 81% and a mean age of 60 years, ranging from roughly 20 to 80, were recorded for the dose-escalation cohort. The purpose of peripheral TCRbeta sequencing was to test whether ivuxolimab changed TCR sequence diversity and led to clonal T-cell expansion. Of the 50 or so patients in dose escalation, around 19 had hepatocellular carcinoma, around 15 had melanoma, 9 had renal cell carcinoma and 9 had head and neck cancer.

The germline V gene sets CDR1 to SNHLY and CDR2 to FYNNEI. Deletion took 11 bases off V and 4 bases off J, with a span of 15 bases between the germline ends. Including the terminal cysteine and phenylalanine, the CDR3 comprises 12 residues. Of the read, only the CDR3 DNA is kept; its 36 bases are in frame from base 1. Patients with autoimmune disease history or receiving systemic immunosuppression were excluded from the trial. Peripheral blood for TCR sequencing was collected from all dose cohorts at baseline, on cycle 4 day 1, and on cycle 7 day 1. Samples came from an open-label, multicenter, first-in-human phase I dose-escalation trial of ivuxolimab. Adults with locally advanced or metastatic head and neck squamous cell, hepatocellular, melanoma or renal cell carcinoma were enrolled in the trial. CD4+ and CD8+ T cells were sorted separately from peripheral blood before TCR sequencing. Here is what the overall study found, with its caveats: At doses of 0.1 to 3.0 mg/kg, clonal expansion of both CD4+ and CD8+ blood T cells was observed from baseline to week 6. After ivuxolimab, more expanded clones were found on average in CD8+ T cells than in CD4+ T cells. The antigen specificity of the clonally expanded peripheral T cells was not determined. Low levels of normalized T-cell clonal expansion were also seen in some patients who did not respond. In the 0.1-3.0 mg/kg groups, partial responders were among the patients with the lowest normalized peripheral clonal expansion, particularly in CD8+ T cells.

To sequence the TCRbeta CDR3 region, genomic DNA was isolated from the sorted cells. The immunoSEQ Assay was used for sequencing of TCRbeta CDR3 regions. TCRdb retrieved this table from immuneACCESS and kept in-frame rearrangements only. Not all clones are present; in checked studies, unresolved V genes account for under half, and no reason is known for the remainder. Within this sample are about 45,000 clones, with about nine tenths of them counted one time only. The top ten clonotypes cover approximately 18% of the sample. This clone was counted only a few times. Its specific antigen is unknown. Qualities for individual bases were not recorded, and no much larger clone is one base off.

Rearrangement joined TRBV2 to TRBJ2-7; D gene: possibly TRBD1, on 5 matching bases. This specimen was CD4+ or CD8+ T cells sorted from blood, taken in a trial of the OX40 agonist ivuxolimab. This TCR was sampled from an adult with an advanced solid tumor such as melanoma, head and neck, liver or kidney cancer. Read as DNA, the sequence is TGTGCCGGCGCAGGGAAATCTTACGAGCAGTACTTC. Protein translation: CAGAGKSYEQYF.